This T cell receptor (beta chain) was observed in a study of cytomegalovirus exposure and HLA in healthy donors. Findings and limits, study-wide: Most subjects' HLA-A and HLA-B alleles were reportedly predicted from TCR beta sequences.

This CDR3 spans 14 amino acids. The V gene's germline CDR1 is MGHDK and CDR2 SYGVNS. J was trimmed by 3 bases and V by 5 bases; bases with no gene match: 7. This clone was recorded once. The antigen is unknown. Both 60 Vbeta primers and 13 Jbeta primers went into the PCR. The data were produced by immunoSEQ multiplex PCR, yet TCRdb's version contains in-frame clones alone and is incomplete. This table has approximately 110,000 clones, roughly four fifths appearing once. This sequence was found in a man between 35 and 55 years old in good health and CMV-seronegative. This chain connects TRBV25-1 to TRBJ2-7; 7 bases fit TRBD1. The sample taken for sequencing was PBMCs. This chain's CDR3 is CASSRQGLGYEQYF. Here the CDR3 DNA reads TGTGCCAGCAGTAGACAGGGTCTGGGCTACGAGCAGTACTTC.